Listed below are T cell receptor beta chains from one sample, sequenced in a study of T cell repertoires in cytomegalovirus infection. TCRdb re-called the reads with MiXCR, one entry per CDR3 protein. The sample carries about 68,000 distinct CDR3 sequences, 22% recorded once. These receptors' targets are unknown. The sample comprised PBMCs, sequenced either directly or after in vitro stimulation (not recorded which). These receptors all stem from a human donor in good health (CMV status not recorded). Some clones in this sample may be carry-over from other donors' samples. The CDR3 runs from the conserved cysteine through the conserved F or W. Fields, in order: D gene, clone size, J gene, V gene, CDR3 protein, CDR3 DNA. A D gene is named only where the DNA matches it firmly. For some rows the clone size is stated as once, few or many, or as a class when expanded; others skip it.

d_gene: NA; abundance: NA; j_gene: TRBJ2-7; v_gene: TRBV20-1; CDR3aa: CSAVPGSYEQYF; CDR3nt: TGCAGTGCTGTCCCGGGAAGCTACGAGCAGTACTTC
d_gene: NA; abundance: NA; j_gene: TRBJ1-5; v_gene: TRBV20-1; CDR3aa: CSARVGARPQHF; CDR3nt: TGCAGTGCTCGCGTAGGGGCCCGGCCCCAGCATTTT
d_gene: TRBD1; abundance: NA; j_gene: TRBJ1-1; v_gene: TRBV7-8; CDR3aa: CASSDRGRTSEAFF; CDR3nt: TGTGCCAGTTCGGACAGGGGCCGAACGAGTGAAGCTTTCTTT
d_gene: NA; abundance: NA; j_gene: TRBJ1-2; v_gene: TRBV6-2/TRBV6-3; CDR3aa: CASTNLPGGYTF; CDR3nt: TGTGCCAGCACGAACCTGCCTGGCGGCTACACCTTC
d_gene: NA; abundance: NA; j_gene: TRBJ1-3; v_gene: TRBV7-8; CDR3aa: CASSFRTGNTIYF; CDR3nt: TGTGCCAGCAGCTTCCGGACTGGGAACACCATATATTTT
d_gene: NA; abundance: NA; j_gene: TRBJ1-6; v_gene: TRBV7-2; CDR3aa: CASSLDGRYSPLHF; CDR3nt: TGTGCCAGCAGCTTAGACGGCCGATATTCACCCCTCCACTTT
d_gene: NA; abundance: few; j_gene: TRBJ2-3; v_gene: TRBV24-1; CDR3aa: CATSDSGRNAQYF; CDR3nt: TGTGCCACCAGTGATTCCGGGAGAAATGCGCAGTATTTT
d_gene: NA; abundance: NA; j_gene: TRBJ1-2; v_gene: TRBV5-6; CDR3aa: CASRIWTVVGYTF; CDR3nt: TGTGCCAGCAGAATCTGGACAGTTGTTGGCTACACCTTC
d_gene: TRBD1; abundance: NA; j_gene: TRBJ1-5; v_gene: TRBV7-2; CDR3aa: CASSIRTGPNQPQHF; CDR3nt: TGTGCCAGCAGCATAAGGACAGGGCCGAATCAGCCCCAGCATTTT
d_gene: TRBD1; abundance: NA; j_gene: TRBJ1-2; v_gene: TRBV27; CDR3aa: CASSSGQGAGYTF; CDR3nt: TGTGCCAGCAGTTCGGGACAGGGGGCTGGCTACACCTTC
d_gene: TRBD1; abundance: once; j_gene: TRBJ2-3; v_gene: TRBV2; CDR3aa: CASSRTGDRITTPDTQYF; CDR3nt: TGTGCCAGCAGCCGGACAGGGGACCGAATCACCACCCCAGATACGCAGTATTTT
d_gene: NA; abundance: NA; j_gene: TRBJ2-1; v_gene: TRBV27; CDR3aa: CASTQGTTSFF; CDR3nt: TGTGCCAGCACCCAGGGGACTACGTCGTTCTTC
d_gene: TRBD1; abundance: few; j_gene: TRBJ1-2; v_gene: TRBV5-8; CDR3aa: CASSVGTGERDYGYTF; CDR3nt: TGTGCCAGCAGCGTCGGGACAGGGGAGAGGGACTATGGCTACACCTTC
d_gene: NA; abundance: many; j_gene: TRBJ2-2; v_gene: TRBV7-8; CDR3aa: CASSRDRYTGELFF; CDR3nt: TGTGCCAGCAGCAGAGACAGATACACCGGGGAGCTGTTTTTT
d_gene: NA; abundance: NA; j_gene: TRBJ2-6; v_gene: TRBV19; CDR3aa: CASSGRGAGANVLTF; CDR3nt: TGTGCCAGTAGTGGCAGGGGAGCTGGGGCCAACGTCCTGACTTTC
d_gene: NA; abundance: NA; j_gene: TRBJ2-2; v_gene: TRBV20-1; CDR3aa: CSARATLSNTGELFF; CDR3nt: TGCAGTGCTCGAGCGACTCTATCGAACACCGGGGAGCTGTTTTTT
d_gene: TRBD2; abundance: NA; j_gene: TRBJ2-1; v_gene: TRBV2; CDR3aa: CASLREGSYNEQFF; CDR3nt: TGTGCCAGCCTGCGGGAGGGCTCCTACAATGAGCAGTTCTTC
d_gene: NA; abundance: NA; j_gene: TRBJ1-1; v_gene: TRBV19; CDR3aa: CASSISRREAFF; CDR3nt: TGTGCCAGTAGTATCTCCCGGCGGGAAGCTTTCTTT
d_gene: NA; abundance: NA; j_gene: TRBJ1-1; v_gene: TRBV7-3; CDR3aa: CASTEYLNTEAFF; CDR3nt: TGTGCCAGCACCGAGTATCTGAACACTGAAGCTTTCTTT
d_gene: NA; abundance: few; j_gene: TRBJ1-1; v_gene: TRBV5-6; CDR3aa: CASSLRGALNTEAFF; CDR3nt: TGTGCCAGCAGCCTGCGAGGGGCTCTGAACACTGAAGCTTTCTTT
d_gene: NA; abundance: NA; j_gene: TRBJ1-5; v_gene: TRBV7-6; CDR3aa: CASSFSRGNQPQHF; CDR3nt: TGTGCCAGCAGCTTCAGCAGGGGCAATCAGCCCCAGCATTTT
d_gene: NA; abundance: NA; j_gene: TRBJ2-4; v_gene: TRBV20-1; CDR3aa: CSASGGGGKNIQYF; CDR3nt: TGCAGTGCTAGTGGAGGGGGAGGCAAAAACATTCAGTACTTC
d_gene: NA; abundance: few; j_gene: TRBJ1-2; v_gene: TRBV4-1; CDR3aa: CASSQEVGGYGYTF; CDR3nt: TGCGCCAGCAGCCAAGAAGTCGGGGGCTATGGCTACACCTTC
d_gene: NA; abundance: many; j_gene: TRBJ2-1; v_gene: TRBV11-3; CDR3aa: CASSLSSYNEQFF; CDR3nt: TGTGCCAGCAGCCTAAGCTCCTACAATGAGCAGTTCTTC
d_gene: NA; abundance: few; j_gene: TRBJ2-1; v_gene: TRBV12-3/TRBV12-4; CDR3aa: CASSPRGNLYNEQFF; CDR3nt: TGTGCCAGCAGTCCGAGGGGAAATCTCTACAATGAGCAGTTCTTC
d_gene: NA; abundance: NA; j_gene: TRBJ2-3; v_gene: TRBV7-2; CDR3aa: CASSLTPTTSTDTQYF; CDR3nt: TGTGCCAGCAGCTTAACTCCGACCACTAGCACAGATACGCAGTATTTT
d_gene: NA; abundance: few; j_gene: TRBJ2-5; v_gene: TRBV4-1; CDR3aa: CASSRGSWETQYF; CDR3nt: TGCGCCAGCAGCCGGGGTTCTTGGGAGACCCAGTACTTC
d_gene: NA; abundance: many; j_gene: TRBJ1-6; v_gene: TRBV11-3; CDR3aa: CASSLDQGGSSYNSPLHF; CDR3nt: TGTGCCAGCAGCTTAGATCAAGGGGGAAGCTCCTATAATTCACCCCTCCACTTT
d_gene: TRBD2; abundance: few; j_gene: TRBJ2-1; v_gene: TRBV20-1; CDR3aa: CSADGTSGRNSYNEQFF; CDR3nt: TGCAGTGCTGACGGGACTAGCGGGAGGAACTCCTACAATGAGCAGTTCTTC
d_gene: NA; abundance: NA; j_gene: TRBJ2-7; v_gene: TRBV27; CDR3aa: CASTGGLLDEQYF; CDR3nt: TGTGCCAGCACAGGGGGGCTTTTGGACGAGCAGTACTTC
d_gene: TRBD1; abundance: many; j_gene: TRBJ1-4; v_gene: TRBV7-2; CDR3aa: CASSPRTGNEKLFF; CDR3nt: TGTGCCAGCAGCCCCCGGACAGGGAATGAAAAACTGTTTTTT
d_gene: NA; abundance: NA; j_gene: TRBJ2-1; v_gene: TRBV6-1; CDR3aa: CATPQVAGSYNEQFF; CDR3nt: TGTGCCACCCCCCAGGTAGCTGGCTCCTACAATGAGCAGTTCTTC
d_gene: NA; abundance: NA; j_gene: TRBJ1-6; v_gene: TRBV7-6; CDR3aa: CASSPAGTGKNSPLRF; CDR3nt: TGTGCCAGCAGCCCAGCAGGAACAGGGAAGAATTCACCCCTCCGCTTT
d_gene: NA; abundance: few; j_gene: TRBJ1-1; v_gene: TRBV4-1; CDR3aa: CASSQEAANTEAFF; CDR3nt: TGCGCCAGCAGCCAAGAGGCAGCGAACACTGAAGCTTTCTTT
d_gene: NA; abundance: few; j_gene: TRBJ1-1; v_gene: TRBV19; CDR3aa: CASRQSGLMNTEAFF; CDR3nt: TGTGCCAGTCGACAGTCGGGGCTTATGAACACTGAAGCTTTCTTT
d_gene: NA; abundance: NA; j_gene: TRBJ1-2; v_gene: TRBV14; CDR3aa: CASSQGRAGSGYTF; CDR3nt: TGTGCCAGCAGCCAAGGGCGAGCAGGGAGTGGCTACACCTTC
d_gene: TRBD1; abundance: NA; j_gene: TRBJ2-5; v_gene: TRBV28; CDR3aa: CASTPGQIQETQYF; CDR3nt: TGTGCCAGCACCCCGGGACAGATACAAGAGACCCAGTACTTC
d_gene: NA; abundance: NA; j_gene: TRBJ1-2; v_gene: TRBV7-8; CDR3aa: CASSFGRGGGSYGYTF; CDR3nt: TGTGCCAGCAGCTTTGGTCGGGGAGGGGGTTCCTATGGCTACACCTTC
d_gene: NA; abundance: NA; j_gene: TRBJ2-1; v_gene: TRBV7-3; CDR3aa: CASSLDGGNEQFF; CDR3nt: TGTGCCAGCAGTCTTGACGGGGGAAATGAGCAGTTCTTC
d_gene: NA; abundance: NA; j_gene: TRBJ2-1; v_gene: TRBV6-1; CDR3aa: CASTSYNEQFF; CDR3nt: TGTGCCAGCACCTCATACAATGAGCAGTTCTTC
d_gene: NA; abundance: NA; j_gene: TRBJ1-2; v_gene: TRBV24-1; CDR3aa: CATSDLDSSGYTF; CDR3nt: TGTGCCACCAGTGATTTGGACTCCTCGGGCTACACCTTC
d_gene: TRBD2; abundance: NA; j_gene: TRBJ2-7; v_gene: TRBV20-1; CDR3aa: CSAVTSGAYEQYF; CDR3nt: TGCAGTGCCGTGACTAGCGGGGCCTACGAGCAGTACTTC
d_gene: NA; abundance: NA; j_gene: TRBJ2-2; v_gene: TRBV6-5; CDR3aa: CASRETVNTGELFF; CDR3nt: TGTGCCAGCAGGGAGACGGTGAACACCGGGGAGCTGTTTTTT
d_gene: NA; abundance: NA; j_gene: TRBJ2-1; v_gene: TRBV20-1; CDR3aa: CSARGGSGQSLYNEQFF; CDR3nt: TGCAGTGCTAGAGGGGGTTCTGGGCAGAGTCTCTACAATGAGCAGTTCTTC
d_gene: TRBD2; abundance: NA; j_gene: TRBJ2-3; v_gene: TRBV4-3; CDR3aa: CASSQDLAGGPDTQYF; CDR3nt: TGCGCCAGCAGCCAAGATCTAGCGGGAGGGCCAGATACGCAGTATTTT
d_gene: TRBD1; abundance: many; j_gene: TRBJ1-6; v_gene: TRBV7-2; CDR3aa: CASSLVGQGNSPLHF; CDR3nt: TGTGCCAGCAGCTTAGTGGGACAGGGGAATTCACCCCTCCACTTT
d_gene: NA; abundance: NA; j_gene: TRBJ1-5; v_gene: TRBV18; CDR3aa: CASSPQRGQGNNQPQHF; CDR3nt: TGTGCCAGCTCACCACAACGAGGTCAGGGGAACAATCAGCCCCAGCATTTT
d_gene: TRBD2; abundance: NA; j_gene: TRBJ2-1; v_gene: TRBV7-4; CDR3aa: CASSYPSGGRYNEQFF; CDR3nt: TGTGCCAGCAGCTACCCCAGCGGGGGGCGATACAATGAGCAGTTCTTC
d_gene: NA; abundance: few; j_gene: TRBJ1-3; v_gene: TRBV12-3/TRBV12-4; CDR3aa: CASSKGRPAGNTIYF; CDR3nt: TGTGCCAGCAGTAAAGGGCGTCCCGCTGGAAACACCATATATTTT
d_gene: NA; abundance: many; j_gene: TRBJ1-3; v_gene: TRBV7-8; CDR3aa: CASSLVLGQGSSGNTIYF; CDR3nt: TGTGCCAGCAGCTTAGTGCTAGGGCAGGGGAGTTCTGGAAACACCATATATTTT
d_gene: NA; abundance: many; j_gene: TRBJ1-5; v_gene: TRBV7-2; CDR3aa: CASSKWGDGQPQHF; CDR3nt: TGTGCCAGCTCTAAATGGGGGGACGGTCAGCCCCAGCATTTT
d_gene: TRBD2; abundance: NA; j_gene: TRBJ2-3; v_gene: TRBV3-1; CDR3aa: CASSPGLDADTQYF; CDR3nt: TGTGCCAGCAGCCCCGGACTAGACGCAGATACGCAGTATTTT